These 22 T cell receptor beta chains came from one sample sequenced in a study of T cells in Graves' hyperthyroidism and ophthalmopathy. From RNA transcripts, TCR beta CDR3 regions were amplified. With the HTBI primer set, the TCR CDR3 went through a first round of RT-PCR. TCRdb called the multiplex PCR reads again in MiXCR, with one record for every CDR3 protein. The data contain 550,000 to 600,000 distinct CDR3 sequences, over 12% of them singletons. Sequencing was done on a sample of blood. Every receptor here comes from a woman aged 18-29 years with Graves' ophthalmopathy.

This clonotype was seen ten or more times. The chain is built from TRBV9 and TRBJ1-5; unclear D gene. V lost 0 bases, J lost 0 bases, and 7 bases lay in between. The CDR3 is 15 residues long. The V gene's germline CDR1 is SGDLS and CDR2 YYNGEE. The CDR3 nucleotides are TGTGCCAGCAGCGTAGGAGGGAATAGCAATCAGCCCCAGCATTTT. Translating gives CASSVGGNSNQPQHF. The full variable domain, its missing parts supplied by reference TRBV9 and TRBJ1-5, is DSGVTQTPKHLITATGQRVTLRCSPRSGDLSVYWYQQSLDQGLQFLIQYYNGEERAKGNILERFSAQQFPDLHSELNLSSLELGDSALYFCASSVGGNSNQPQHFGDGTRLSIL.

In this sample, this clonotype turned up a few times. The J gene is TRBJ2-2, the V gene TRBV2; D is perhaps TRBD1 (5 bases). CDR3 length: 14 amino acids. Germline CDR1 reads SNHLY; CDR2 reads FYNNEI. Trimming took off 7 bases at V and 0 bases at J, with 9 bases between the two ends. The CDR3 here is CASKTAPNTGELFF. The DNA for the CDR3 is TGTGCCAGCAAGACAGCCCCGAACACCGGGGAGCTGTTTTTT.

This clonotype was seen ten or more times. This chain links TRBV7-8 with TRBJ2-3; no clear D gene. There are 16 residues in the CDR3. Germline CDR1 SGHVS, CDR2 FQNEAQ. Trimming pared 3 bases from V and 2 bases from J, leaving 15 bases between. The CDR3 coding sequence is TGTGCCAGCAGCTTGTTCTCCGGCGGTCTCACAGATACGCAGTATTTT. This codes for CASSLFSGGLTDTQYF.

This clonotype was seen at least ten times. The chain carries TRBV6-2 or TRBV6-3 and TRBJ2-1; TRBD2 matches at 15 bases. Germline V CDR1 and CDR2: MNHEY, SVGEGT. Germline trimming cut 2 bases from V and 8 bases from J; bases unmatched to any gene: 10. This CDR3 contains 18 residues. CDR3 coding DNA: TGTGCCAGCAGTTACGGGACTAGCGGGAGGATTTCGGCCGATGAGCAGTTCTTC. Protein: CASSYGTSGRISADEQFF.

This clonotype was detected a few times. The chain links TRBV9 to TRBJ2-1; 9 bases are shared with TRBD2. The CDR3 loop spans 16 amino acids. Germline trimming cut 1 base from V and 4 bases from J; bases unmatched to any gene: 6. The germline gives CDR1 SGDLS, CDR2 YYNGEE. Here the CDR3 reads CASSVLMTSGYNEQFF. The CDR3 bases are TGTGCCAGCAGCGTACTTATGACTAGCGGTTACAATGAGCAGTTCTTC.

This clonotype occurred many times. The DNA of the CDR3 is TGTGCCAGCAGTTACCTAGACACAGATACGCAGTATTTT. It is translated as CASSYLDTDTQYF. The chain couples TRBV27 to TRBJ2-3; no reliable D call. With 4 bases removed from V and 2 bases from J, the gap between germline ends came to 7 bases. Germline assignment: CDR1 MNHEY and CDR2 SMNVEV (reference sequence). The CDR3 length is 13 residues.

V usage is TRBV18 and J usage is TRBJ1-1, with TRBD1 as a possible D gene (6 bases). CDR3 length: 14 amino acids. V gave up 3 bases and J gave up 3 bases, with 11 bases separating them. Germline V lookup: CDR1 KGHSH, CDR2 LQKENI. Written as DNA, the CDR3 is TGTGCCAGCTCACCCACAGGGCCAGACACTGAAGCTTTCTTT. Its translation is CASSPTGPDTEAFF.

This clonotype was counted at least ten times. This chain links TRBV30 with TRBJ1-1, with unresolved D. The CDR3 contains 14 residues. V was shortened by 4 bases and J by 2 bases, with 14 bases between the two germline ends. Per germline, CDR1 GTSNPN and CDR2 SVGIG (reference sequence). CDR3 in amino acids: CAWKNTDHNTEAFF. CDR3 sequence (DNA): TGTGCCTGGAAAAACACAGATCATAACACTGAAGCTTTCTTT.

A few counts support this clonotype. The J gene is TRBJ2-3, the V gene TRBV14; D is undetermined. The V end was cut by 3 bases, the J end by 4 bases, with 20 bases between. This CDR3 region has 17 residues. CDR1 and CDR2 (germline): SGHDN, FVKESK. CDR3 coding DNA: TGTGCCAGCAGCCACCTTTCCCCGCTGGTGATTTCAGATACGCAGTATTTT. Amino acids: CASSHLSPLVISDTQYF.

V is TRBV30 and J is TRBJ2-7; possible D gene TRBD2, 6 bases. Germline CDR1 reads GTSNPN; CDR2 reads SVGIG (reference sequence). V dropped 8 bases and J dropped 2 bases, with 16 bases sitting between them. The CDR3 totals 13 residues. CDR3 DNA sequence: TGTGCCACCATCCGGGACTCTACCTACGAGCAGTACTTC. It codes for CATIRDSTYEQYF.

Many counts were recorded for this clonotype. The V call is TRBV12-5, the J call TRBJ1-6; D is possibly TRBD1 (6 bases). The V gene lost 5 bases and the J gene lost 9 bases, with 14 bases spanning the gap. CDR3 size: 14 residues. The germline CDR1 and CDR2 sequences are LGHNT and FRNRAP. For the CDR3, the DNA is TGTGCTAGTGGTCAGGGGAGCCGAGGTTCACCCCTCCACTTT. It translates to CASGQGSRGSPLHF. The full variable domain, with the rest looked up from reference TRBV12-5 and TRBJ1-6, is DARVTQTPRHKVTEMGQEVTMRCQPILGHNTVFWYRQTMMQGLELLAYFRNRAPLDDSGMPKDRFSAEMPDATLATLKIQPSEPRDSAVYFCASGQGSRGSPLHFGNGTRLTVT.

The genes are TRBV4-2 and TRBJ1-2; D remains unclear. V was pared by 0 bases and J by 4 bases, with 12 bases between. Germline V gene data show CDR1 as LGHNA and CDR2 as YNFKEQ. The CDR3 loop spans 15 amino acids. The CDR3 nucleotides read TGTGCCAGCAGCCAAGAAGGAGGGAGGTCCTATGGCTACACCTTC. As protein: CASSQEGGRSYGYTF.

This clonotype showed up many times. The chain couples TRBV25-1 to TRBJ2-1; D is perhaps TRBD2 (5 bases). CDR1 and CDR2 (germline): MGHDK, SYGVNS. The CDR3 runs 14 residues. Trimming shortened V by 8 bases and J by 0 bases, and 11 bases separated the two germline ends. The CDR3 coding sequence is TGTGCCAGCTCACCTAGCAGCTCCTACAATGAGCAGTTCTTC. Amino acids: CASSPSSSYNEQFF.

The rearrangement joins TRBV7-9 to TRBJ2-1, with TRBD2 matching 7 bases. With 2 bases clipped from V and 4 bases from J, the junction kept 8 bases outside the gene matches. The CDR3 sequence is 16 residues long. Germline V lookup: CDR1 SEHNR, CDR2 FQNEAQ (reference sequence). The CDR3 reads CASSLILSGKYNEQFF. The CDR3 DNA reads TGTGCCAGCAGCTTAATTTTAAGCGGGAAGTACAATGAGCAGTTCTTC.

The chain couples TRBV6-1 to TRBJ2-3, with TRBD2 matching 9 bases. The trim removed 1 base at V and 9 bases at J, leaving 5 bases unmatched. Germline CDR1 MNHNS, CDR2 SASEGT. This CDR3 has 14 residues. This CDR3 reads CASSEGTSVGTQYF. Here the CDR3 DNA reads TGTGCCAGCAGTGAAGGGACTAGCGTAGGGACGCAGTATTTT.

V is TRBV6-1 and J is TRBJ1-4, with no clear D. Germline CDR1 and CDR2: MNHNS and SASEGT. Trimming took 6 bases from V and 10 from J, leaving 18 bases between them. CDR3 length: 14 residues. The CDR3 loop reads CASRQAAVYGKLFF. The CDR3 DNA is TGTGCCAGCAGACAAGCGGCCGTTTATGGAAAACTGTTTTTT.

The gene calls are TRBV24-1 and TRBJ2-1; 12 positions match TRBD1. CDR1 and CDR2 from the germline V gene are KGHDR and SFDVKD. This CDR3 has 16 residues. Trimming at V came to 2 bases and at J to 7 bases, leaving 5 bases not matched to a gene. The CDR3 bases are TGTGCCACCAGTGATTCCGGGACAGGGGGCAGGAATGAGCAGTTCTTC. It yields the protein CATSDSGTGGRNEQFF.

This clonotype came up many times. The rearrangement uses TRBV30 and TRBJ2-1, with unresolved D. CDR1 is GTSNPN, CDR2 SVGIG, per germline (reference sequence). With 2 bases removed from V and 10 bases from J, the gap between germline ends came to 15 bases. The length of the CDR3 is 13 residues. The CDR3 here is CAWSPWAEPEQFF. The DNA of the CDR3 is TGTGCCTGGAGTCCCTGGGCCGAACCGGAGCAGTTCTTC.

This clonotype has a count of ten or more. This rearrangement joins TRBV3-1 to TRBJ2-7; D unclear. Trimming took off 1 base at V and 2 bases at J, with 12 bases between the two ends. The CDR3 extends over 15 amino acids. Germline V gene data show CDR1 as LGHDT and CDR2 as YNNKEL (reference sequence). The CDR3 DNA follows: TGTGCCAGCAGCCAAGGCCTGGAGCAGACCTACGAGCAGTACTTC. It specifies CASSQGLEQTYEQYF.

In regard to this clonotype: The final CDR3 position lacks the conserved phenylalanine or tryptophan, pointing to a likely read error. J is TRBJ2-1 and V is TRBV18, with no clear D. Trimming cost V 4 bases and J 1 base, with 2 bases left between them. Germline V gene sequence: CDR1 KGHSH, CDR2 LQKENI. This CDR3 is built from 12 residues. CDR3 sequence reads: CASSLSYNEQFL. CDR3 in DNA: TGTGCCAGCTCACTTTCCTACAATGAGCAGTTCCTC.

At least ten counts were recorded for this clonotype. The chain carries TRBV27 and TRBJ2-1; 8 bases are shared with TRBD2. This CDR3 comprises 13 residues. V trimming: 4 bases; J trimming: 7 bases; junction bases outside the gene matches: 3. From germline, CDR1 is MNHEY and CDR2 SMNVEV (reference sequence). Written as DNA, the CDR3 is TGTGCCAGCAGTTCGACTAGCGTGAATGAGCAGTTCTTC. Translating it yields CASSSTSVNEQFF.

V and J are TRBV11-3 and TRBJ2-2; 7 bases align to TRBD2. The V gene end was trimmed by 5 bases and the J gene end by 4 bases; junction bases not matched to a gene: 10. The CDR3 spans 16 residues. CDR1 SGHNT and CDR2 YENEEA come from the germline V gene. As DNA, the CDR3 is TGTGCCAGCAGCCCTCACCTACGGGGGGTCACCGGGGAGCTGTTTTTT. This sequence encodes CASSPHLRGVTGELFF.